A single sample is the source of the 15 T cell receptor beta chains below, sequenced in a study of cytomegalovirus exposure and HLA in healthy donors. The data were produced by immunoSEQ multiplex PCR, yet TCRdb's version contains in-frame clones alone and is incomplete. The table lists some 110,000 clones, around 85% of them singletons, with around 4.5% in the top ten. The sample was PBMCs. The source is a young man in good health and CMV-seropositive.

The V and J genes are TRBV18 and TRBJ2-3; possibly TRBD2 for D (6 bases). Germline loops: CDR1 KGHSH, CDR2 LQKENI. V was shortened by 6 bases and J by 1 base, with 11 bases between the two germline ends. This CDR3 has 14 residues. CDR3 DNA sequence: TGTGCCAGCTCCGCTTGGGGGGGCACAGATACGCAGTATTTT. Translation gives CASSAWGGTDTQYF.

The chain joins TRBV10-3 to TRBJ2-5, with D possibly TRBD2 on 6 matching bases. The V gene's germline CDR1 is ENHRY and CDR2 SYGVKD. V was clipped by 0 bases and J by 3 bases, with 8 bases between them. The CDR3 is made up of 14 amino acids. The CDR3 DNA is TGTGCCATCAGTGAGTCCGGCGGGGAAGAGACCCAGTACTTC. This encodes CAISESGGEETQYF.

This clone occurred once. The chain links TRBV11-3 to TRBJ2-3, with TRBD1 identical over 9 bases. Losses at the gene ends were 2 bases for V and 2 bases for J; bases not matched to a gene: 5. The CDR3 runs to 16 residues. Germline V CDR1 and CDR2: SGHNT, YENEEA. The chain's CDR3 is CASSLKQGALTDTQYF. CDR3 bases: TGTGCCAGCAGCTTAAAACAGGGGGCACTCACAGATACGCAGTATTTT.

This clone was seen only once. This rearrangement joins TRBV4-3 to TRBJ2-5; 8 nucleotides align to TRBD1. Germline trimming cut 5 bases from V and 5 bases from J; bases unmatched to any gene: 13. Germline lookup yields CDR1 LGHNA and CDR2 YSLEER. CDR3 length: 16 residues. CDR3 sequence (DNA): TGCGCCAGCAGCTCTTACAGGGGGAGAGAGCGGGAGACCCAGTACTTC. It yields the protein CASSSYRGRERETQYF.

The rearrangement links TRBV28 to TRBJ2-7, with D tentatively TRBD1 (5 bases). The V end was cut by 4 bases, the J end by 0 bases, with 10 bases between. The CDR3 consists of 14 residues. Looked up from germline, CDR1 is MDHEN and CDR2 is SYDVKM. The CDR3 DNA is TGTGCCAGCAGTTCGGACATGCCCTCCTACGAGCAGTACTTC. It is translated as CASSSDMPSYEQYF.

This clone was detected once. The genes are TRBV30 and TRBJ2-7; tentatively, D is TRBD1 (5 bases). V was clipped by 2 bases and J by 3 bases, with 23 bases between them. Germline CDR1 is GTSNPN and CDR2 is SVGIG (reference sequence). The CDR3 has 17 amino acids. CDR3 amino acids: CAWSPHTGASPIYEQYF. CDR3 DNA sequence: TGTGCCTGGAGTCCTCATACTGGGGCCTCCCCCATCTACGAGCAGTACTTC. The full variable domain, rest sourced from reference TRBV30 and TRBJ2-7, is SQTIHQWPATLVQPVGSPLSLECTVEGTSNPNLYWYRQAAGRGLQLLFYSVGIGQISSEVPQNLSASRPQDRQFILSSKKLLLSDSGFYLCAWSPHTGASPIYEQYFGPGTRLTVT.

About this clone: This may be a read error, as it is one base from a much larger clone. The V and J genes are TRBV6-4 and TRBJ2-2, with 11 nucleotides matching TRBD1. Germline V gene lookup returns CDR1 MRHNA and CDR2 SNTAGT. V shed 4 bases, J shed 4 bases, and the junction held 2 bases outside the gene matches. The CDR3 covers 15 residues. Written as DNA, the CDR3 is TGTGCCAGCAGTGCCGGGACAGGGGGCACCGGGGAGCTGTTTTTT. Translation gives CASSAGTGGTGELFF.

The CDR3 is CASSFAGGGYNEQFF. DNA for the CDR3: TGTGCCAGCAGCTTCGCAGGGGGTGGCTACAATGAGCAGTTCTTC. The chain joins TRBV11-2 to TRBJ2-1, with 7 bases identical to TRBD1. Per germline, CDR1 SGHAT and CDR2 FQNNGV. V dropped 3 bases and J dropped 3; count of bases not matched to a gene: 5. The CDR3 totals 15 residues.

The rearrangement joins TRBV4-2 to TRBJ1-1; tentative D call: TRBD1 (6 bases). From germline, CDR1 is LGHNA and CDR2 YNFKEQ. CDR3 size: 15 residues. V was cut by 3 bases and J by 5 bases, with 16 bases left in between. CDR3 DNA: TGTGCCAGCAGCCAGGGTGCCCTGGGGGCTACTGAAGCTTTCTTT. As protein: CASSQGALGATEAFF.

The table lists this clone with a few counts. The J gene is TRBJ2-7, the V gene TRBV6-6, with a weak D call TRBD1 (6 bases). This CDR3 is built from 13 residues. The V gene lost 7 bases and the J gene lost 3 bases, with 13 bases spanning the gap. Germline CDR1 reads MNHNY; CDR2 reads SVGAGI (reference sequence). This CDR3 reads CASNKDRYYEQYF. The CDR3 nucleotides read TGTGCCAGCAACAAAGACAGGTACTACGAGCAGTACTTC.

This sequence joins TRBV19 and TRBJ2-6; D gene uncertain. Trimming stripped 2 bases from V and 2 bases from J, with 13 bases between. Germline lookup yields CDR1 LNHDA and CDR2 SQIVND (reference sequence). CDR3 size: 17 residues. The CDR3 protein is CASSIRVARPGANVLTF. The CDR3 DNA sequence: TGTGCCAGTAGTATAAGAGTCGCCCGTCCTGGGGCCAACGTCCTGACTTTC.

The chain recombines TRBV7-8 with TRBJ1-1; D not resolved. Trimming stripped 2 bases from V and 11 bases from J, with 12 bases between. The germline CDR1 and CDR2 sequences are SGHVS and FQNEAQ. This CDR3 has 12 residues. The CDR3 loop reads CASSLQANSAFF. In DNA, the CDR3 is TGTGCCAGCAGCTTACAGGCTAATTCTGCTTTCTTT. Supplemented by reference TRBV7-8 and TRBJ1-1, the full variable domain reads GAGVSQSPRYKVAKRGQDVALRCDPISGHVSLFWYQQALGQGPEFLTYFQNEAQLDKSGLPSDRFFAERPEGSVSTLKIQRTQQEDSAVYLCASSLQANSAFFGQGTRLTVV.

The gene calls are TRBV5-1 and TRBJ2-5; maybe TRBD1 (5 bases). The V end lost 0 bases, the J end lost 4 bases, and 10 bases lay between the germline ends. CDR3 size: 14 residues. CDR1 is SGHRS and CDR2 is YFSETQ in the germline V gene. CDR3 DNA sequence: TGCGCCAGCAGCTTGGGGGGCCAAGCAGAGACCCAGTACTTC. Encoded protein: CASSLGGQAETQYF.

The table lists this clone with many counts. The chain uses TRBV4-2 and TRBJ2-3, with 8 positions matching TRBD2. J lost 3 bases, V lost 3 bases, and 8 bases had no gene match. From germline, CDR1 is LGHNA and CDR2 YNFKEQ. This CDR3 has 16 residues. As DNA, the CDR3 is TGTGCCAGCAGCCAGCAAACTAGCGGAGGAACAGATACGCAGTATTTT. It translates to CASSQQTSGGTDTQYF.

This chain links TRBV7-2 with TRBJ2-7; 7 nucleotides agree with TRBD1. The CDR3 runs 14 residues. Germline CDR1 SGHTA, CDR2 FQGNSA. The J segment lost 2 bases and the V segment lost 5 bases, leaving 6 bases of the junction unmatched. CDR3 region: CASSITGQPYEQYF. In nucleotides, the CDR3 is TGTGCCAGCAGCATTACGGGACAGCCCTACGAGCAGTACTTC.